The rows below give T cell receptor beta chains drawn from one sample of a study of blood T cells in healthy people across ages. Via MiXCR, TCRdb re-called the 5' RACE reads, giving one row per CDR3 protein. The sample has around 500,000 distinct CDR3 sequences; more than 45% are singletons. Sequencing was done on a sample of blood. The receptors derive from a man aged 80 or over in good health. The CDR3 runs from the conserved cysteine through the conserved F or W. Fields, in order: V gene, D gene, J gene, clone size, CDR3 protein, CDR3 DNA. The D gene is left open where the match is weak. The listing skips clone size in some rows; elsewhere it reads once, few, many or a size class.

V gene: TRBV5-1; D gene: TRBD1; J gene: TRBJ2-6; clone size: .; CDR3 protein: CASSLDGTGAGANVLTF; CDR3 DNA: TGCGCCAGCAGCTTGGATGGGACAGGGGCTGGGGCCAACGTCCTGACTTTC
V gene: TRBV7-3; D gene: .; J gene: TRBJ2-2; clone size: .; CDR3 protein: CASSLGLGSGELFF; CDR3 DNA: TGTGCCAGCAGCTTAGGCCTAGGGTCCGGGGAGCTGTTTTTT
V gene: TRBV6-6; D gene: .; J gene: TRBJ2-7; clone size: .; CDR3 protein: CASSRTRYEQYF; CDR3 DNA: TGTGCCAGCTCCCGGACTCGCTACGAGCAGTACTTC
V gene: TRBV3-1; D gene: .; J gene: TRBJ2-7; clone size: .; CDR3 protein: CASTLSGSYEQYF; CDR3 DNA: TGTGCCAGCACCTTAAGCGGGTCCTACGAGCAGTACTTC
V gene: TRBV7-3; D gene: .; J gene: TRBJ2-7; clone size: .; CDR3 protein: CASSLPHQNLSYNEQYF; CDR3 DNA: TGTGCCAGCAGCCTTCCCCATCAGAACCTCTCCTACAATGAGCAGTACTTC
V gene: TRBV9; D gene: .; J gene: TRBJ2-1; clone size: few; CDR3 protein: CASGAGQLTNEQFF; CDR3 DNA: TGTGCCAGCGGTGCGGGGCAATTGACCAATGAGCAGTTCTTC
V gene: TRBV20-1; D gene: .; J gene: TRBJ1-1; clone size: .; CDR3 protein: CSARERVVERGTTEAFF; CDR3 DNA: TGCAGTGCTAGAGAACGGGTGGTGGAAAGAGGGACGACTGAAGCTTTCTTT
V gene: TRBV7-2; D gene: .; J gene: TRBJ2-5; clone size: .; CDR3 protein: CASSPAGTKQETQYF; CDR3 DNA: TGTGCCAGCAGCCCTGCCGGGACAAAACAAGAGACCCAGTACTTC
V gene: TRBV29-1; D gene: .; J gene: TRBJ1-1; clone size: .; CDR3 protein: CSVERGPEAFF; CDR3 DNA: TGCAGCGTTGAACGGGGACCTGAAGCTTTCTTT
V gene: TRBV20-1; D gene: TRBD2; J gene: TRBJ2-3; clone size: .; CDR3 protein: CSAYTGGPGDTQYF; CDR3 DNA: TGCAGTGCTTATACGGGAGGGCCGGGAGATACGCAGTATTTT
V gene: TRBV7-2; D gene: TRBD2; J gene: TRBJ2-7; clone size: .; CDR3 protein: CASSWGGDPFYEQYF; CDR3 DNA: TGTGCCAGCAGCTGGGGGGGAGACCCCTTCTACGAGCAGTACTTC
V gene: TRBV6-2/TRBV6-3; D gene: TRBD2; J gene: TRBJ2-7; clone size: .; CDR3 protein: CASRHGTSGRNSYEQYF; CDR3 DNA: TGTGCCAGCCGACACGGGACTAGCGGGAGGAATTCCTACGAGCAGTACTTC
V gene: TRBV4-3; D gene: TRBD1; J gene: TRBJ1-3; clone size: .; CDR3 protein: CASSQQSPRQGSNTIYF; CDR3 DNA: TGCGCCAGCAGCCAACAATCTCCGAGACAGGGGTCAAACACCATATATTTT
V gene: TRBV6-5; D gene: .; J gene: TRBJ2-1; clone size: many; CDR3 protein: CASSYRKRGNEQFF; CDR3 DNA: TGTGCCAGCAGTTATCGCAAAAGGGGCAATGAGCAGTTCTTC
V gene: TRBV2; D gene: .; J gene: TRBJ1-5; clone size: few; CDR3 protein: CASNLQGQPQHF; CDR3 DNA: TGTGCCAGCAACCTCCAGGGACAGCCCCAGCATTTT
V gene: TRBV2; D gene: .; J gene: TRBJ2-1; clone size: .; CDR3 protein: CASSGADAERYNEQFF; CDR3 DNA: TGTGCCAGCAGTGGGGCGGATGCGGAACGCTACAATGAGCAGTTCTTC
V gene: TRBV12-3/TRBV12-4; D gene: .; J gene: TRBJ2-6; clone size: .; CDR3 protein: CTTRGGTHSSGANVLTF; CDR3 DNA: TGTACCACTAGGGGCGGGACTCATAGCTCTGGGGCCAACGTCCTGACTTTC
V gene: TRBV9; D gene: .; J gene: TRBJ2-1; clone size: few; CDR3 protein: CASSVARGTTYNEQFF; CDR3 DNA: TGTGCCAGCAGCGTAGCTAGGGGGACTACCTACAATGAGCAGTTCTTC
V gene: TRBV20-1; D gene: .; J gene: TRBJ1-1; clone size: .; CDR3 protein: CSAPGGAGSLNTEAFF; CDR3 DNA: TGCAGTGCCCCGGGGGGGGCCGGTTCGTTGAACACTGAAGCTTTCTTT